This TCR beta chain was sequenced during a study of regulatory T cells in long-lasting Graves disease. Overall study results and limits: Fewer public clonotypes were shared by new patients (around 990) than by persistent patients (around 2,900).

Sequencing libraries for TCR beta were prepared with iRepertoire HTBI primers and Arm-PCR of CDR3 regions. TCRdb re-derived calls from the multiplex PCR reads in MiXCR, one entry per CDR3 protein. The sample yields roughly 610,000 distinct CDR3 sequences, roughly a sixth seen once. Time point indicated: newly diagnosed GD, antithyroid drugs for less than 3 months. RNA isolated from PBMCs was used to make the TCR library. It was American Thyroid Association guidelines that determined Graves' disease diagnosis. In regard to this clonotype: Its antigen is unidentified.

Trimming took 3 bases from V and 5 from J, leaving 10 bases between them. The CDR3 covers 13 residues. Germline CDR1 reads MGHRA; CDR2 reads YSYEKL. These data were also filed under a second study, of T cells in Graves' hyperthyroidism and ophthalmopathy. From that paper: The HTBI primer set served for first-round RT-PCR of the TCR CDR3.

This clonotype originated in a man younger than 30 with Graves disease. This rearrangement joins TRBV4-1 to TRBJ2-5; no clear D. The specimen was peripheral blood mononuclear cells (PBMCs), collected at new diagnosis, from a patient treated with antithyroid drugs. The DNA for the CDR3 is TGCGCCAGCAGCCAGTCCCTAGAGGAGACCCAGTACTTC. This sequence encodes CASSQSLEETQYF.